Presented here are 18 T cell receptor beta chains from one specimen sequenced in a study of cytomegalovirus exposure and HLA in healthy donors. Researchers ran the PCR with 60 Vbeta and 13 Jbeta primers. TCRdb's table, derived via immunoSEQ multiplex PCR, lists solely in-frame clones and lacks some. Among about 120,000 clones, 75% to 90% were seen once, and the ten largest hold 8.8%. Sequencing was performed on PBMCs. The receptors here all came from a female donor in good health and CMV-seropositive.

The chain carries TRBV7-2 and TRBJ1-3; D not certain. The CDR3 has 13 amino acids. CDR1 and CDR2 (germline): SGHTA, FQGNSA. The ends were cut back, 5 bases at V and 2 bases at J, with 7 bases in the middle. The CDR3 coding sequence is TGTGCCAGCAGCCCCGGGACTGGAAACACCATATATTTT. This codes for CASSPGTGNTIYF.

The V gene is TRBV29-1, the J gene TRBJ1-1, with D perhaps matching TRBD1 (5 bases). The V gene lost 0 bases and the J gene lost 1 base, with 6 bases spanning the gap. In germline, CDR1 is SQVTM, CDR2 ANQGSEA. The CDR3 has 13 amino acids. CDR3 sequence: CSVEEGQNTEAFF. The CDR3 DNA sequence: TGCAGCGTTGAAGAAGGACAGAACACTGAAGCTTTCTTT.

This clone has just one count. The genes are TRBV5-1 and TRBJ2-1; TRBD1 aligns across 8 bases. Germline CDR1 and CDR2: SGHRS and YFSETQ. V lost 4 bases, J lost 7 bases, and 7 bases stayed unmatched. The CDR3 is made up of 14 amino acids. CDR3: CASSPRTGTNEQFF. DNA of the CDR3: TGCGCCAGCAGCCCCAGGACAGGGACGAATGAGCAGTTCTTC.

This sequence joins TRBV30 and TRBJ1-5; the match to TRBD1 covers 10 bases. Unmatched junction bases numbered 15, after V lost 2 bases and J lost 2 bases. The CDR3 loop spans 19 amino acids. Germline CDR1 is GTSNPN and CDR2 is SVGIG (reference sequence). The CDR3 sequence is CAWSKRGTGARGGNQPQHF. The CDR3 nucleotides read TGTGCCTGGAGTAAACGGGGGACAGGGGCCCGTGGGGGCAATCAGCCCCAGCATTTT.

The genes are TRBV6-1 and TRBJ1-5; 12 bases agree with TRBD1. This CDR3 is 16 amino acids long. Germline-derived CDR1 and CDR2 are MNHNS and SASEGT. Unmatched junction bases numbered 5, after V lost 2 bases and J lost 6 bases. The CDR3 region has the DNA TGTGCCAGCAGTGAAAGGGGGACAGGGGGCGGTCAGCCCCAGCATTTT. This sequence encodes CASSERGTGGGQPQHF.

V is TRBV6-1 and J is TRBJ2-5; D not certain. V dropped 1 base and J dropped 1 base, with 13 bases sitting between them. The CDR3 has 16 amino acids. Germline CDR1 and CDR2: MNHNS and SASEGT. The CDR3 nucleotides read TGTGCCAGCAGTGAAGGTCAGATTCTCGTCCAAGAGACCCAGTACTTC. It specifies CASSEGQILVQETQYF.

This clone showed up just a few times. J is TRBJ2-2 and V is TRBV7-6, with D possibly being TRBD1 (6 bases). V was clipped by 5 bases and J by 5 bases, with 18 bases between them. Germline V gene sequence: CDR1 SGHVS, CDR2 FNYEAQ. The CDR3 has 16 residues. The CDR3 sequence is CASSRTGSLLTGELFF. DNA for the CDR3: TGTGCCAGCAGCCGAACAGGGTCGCTATTGACCGGGGAGCTGTTTTTT.

J is TRBJ1-2 and V is TRBV6-1; perhaps TRBD1 as D (6 bases). CDR3 length equals 13 residues. Trimming removed 4 bases at V and 0 bases at J, with 6 bases between. Germline lookup yields CDR1 MNHNS and CDR2 SASEGT. The CDR3 sequence: CASSGTANYGYTF. CDR3 bases: TGTGCCAGCAGTGGGACAGCTAACTATGGCTACACCTTC.

The chain employs TRBV5-4 and TRBJ2-2; 9 nucleotides agree with TRBD1. The germline V gene has CDR1 SGHNT and CDR2 YYREEE (reference sequence). The CDR3 has 15 residues. V lost 4 bases and J lost 5; bases outside the gene matches: 6. The CDR3: CASSRGQGRTGELFF. CDR3 in DNA: TGTGCCAGCAGCAGAGGACAGGGGAGGACCGGGGAGCTGTTTTTT. Looking up the rest from reference TRBV5-4 and TRBJ2-2 gives the full variable domain: ETGVTQSPTHLIKTRGQQVTLRCSSQSGHNTVSWYQQALGQGPQFIFQYYREEENGRGNFPPRFSGLQFPNYSSELNVNALELDDSALYLCASSRGQGRTGELFFGEGSRLTVL.

The chain uses TRBV9 and TRBJ1-6; the D gene is possibly TRBD1 (5 bases). V gave up 2 bases and J gave up 7 bases, with 10 bases separating them. The germline CDR1 and CDR2 sequences are SGDLS and YYNGEE. The CDR3 covers 14 residues. The CDR3: CASSVGGTNSPLHF. CDR3 sequence (DNA): TGTGCCAGCAGCGTGGGGGGGACGAATTCACCCCTCCACTTT. The full variable domain, rest sourced from reference TRBV9 and TRBJ1-6, is DSGVTQTPKHLITATGQRVTLRCSPRSGDLSVYWYQQSLDQGLQFLIQYYNGEERAKGNILERFSAQQFPDLHSELNLSSLELGDSALYFCASSVGGTNSPLHFGNGTRLTVT.

The chain couples TRBV5-6 to TRBJ2-5, with unresolved D. The V gene's germline CDR1 is SGHDT and CDR2 YYEEEE. Trimming cost V 2 bases and J 1 base, with 6 bases left between them. There are 13 residues in the CDR3. The CDR3 bases are TGTGCCAGCAGCTTAAACATCCAAGAGACCCAGTACTTC. As protein: CASSLNIQETQYF.

The chain carries TRBV10-3 and TRBJ2-3; the match to TRBD2 covers 9 bases. Germline loops: CDR1 ENHRY, CDR2 SYGVKD. This CDR3 is built from 15 residues. V trimming: 1 base; J trimming: 4 bases; junction bases outside the gene matches: 3. The CDR3 region has the DNA TGTGCCATCAGTGAGTTAGCGGGGGTACCAGATACGCAGTATTTT. Amino acid sequence: CAISELAGVPDTQYF.

The V gene is TRBV7-8, the J gene TRBJ1-6; D might be TRBD1 (5 bases). This CDR3 is built from 18 residues. Germline V CDR1 and CDR2: SGHVS, FQNEAQ. V was pared by 4 bases and J by 1 base, with 17 bases between. CDR3: CASSSGPGVVSYNSPLHF. The CDR3 nucleotides read TGTGCCAGCAGCTCCGGGCCGGGGGTTGTGTCCTATAATTCACCCCTCCACTTT.

The rearrangement uses TRBV6-1 and TRBJ1-6, with TRBD1 matching over 7 bases. CDR3 size: 15 residues. Germline V lookup: CDR1 MNHNS, CDR2 SASEGT. After removal of 11 bases from V and 5 bases from J, the junction contained 12 bases not matched to a gene. CDR3: CALTTTGTDNSPLHF. CDR3 nucleotide sequence: TGTGCCCTAACGACCACCGGGACAGATAATTCACCCCTCCACTTT.

The chain carries TRBV6-1 and TRBJ1-2; 7 nucleotides align to TRBD1. V lost 6 bases to trimming and J lost 4 bases; unmatched junction nucleotides: 11. This CDR3 contains 15 residues. Germline CDR1 is MNHNS and CDR2 is SASEGT. The CDR3 DNA reads TGTGCCAGCAGGGAACCCCCGGGACAGTCCTATGGCTACACCTTC. Its protein is CASREPPGQSYGYTF.

The chain combines TRBV19 with TRBJ2-5; D is undetermined. V lost 3 bases, J lost 2 bases, and 10 bases lay in between. Germline loops: CDR1 LNHDA, CDR2 SQIVND (reference sequence). The CDR3 has 14 amino acids. This chain's CDR3 is CASSIQAVQETQYF. CDR3 DNA: TGTGCCAGTAGTATCCAGGCAGTGCAAGAGACCCAGTACTTC.

The J gene is TRBJ2-3, the V gene TRBV7-8; 7 bases agree with TRBD1. Germline CDR1 reads SGHVS; CDR2 reads FQNEAQ. The CDR3 is made up of 12 amino acids. After removal of 6 bases from V and 4 bases from J, the junction contained 1 base not matched to a gene. The CDR3: CASSQGADTQYF. DNA for the CDR3: TGTGCCAGCAGTCAGGGGGCAGATACGCAGTATTTT.

The V and J genes are TRBV18 and TRBJ1-5, with a possible D match to TRBD1 (5 bases). V lost 2 bases and J lost 2, with 10 bases in between. Per the germline V gene, CDR1 is KGHSH and CDR2 is LQKENI. CDR3 length: 15 residues. The CDR3 DNA reads as TGTGCCAGCTCACCAACAGGTCGGGGCAATCAGCCCCAGCATTTT. Protein: CASSPTGRGNQPQHF.